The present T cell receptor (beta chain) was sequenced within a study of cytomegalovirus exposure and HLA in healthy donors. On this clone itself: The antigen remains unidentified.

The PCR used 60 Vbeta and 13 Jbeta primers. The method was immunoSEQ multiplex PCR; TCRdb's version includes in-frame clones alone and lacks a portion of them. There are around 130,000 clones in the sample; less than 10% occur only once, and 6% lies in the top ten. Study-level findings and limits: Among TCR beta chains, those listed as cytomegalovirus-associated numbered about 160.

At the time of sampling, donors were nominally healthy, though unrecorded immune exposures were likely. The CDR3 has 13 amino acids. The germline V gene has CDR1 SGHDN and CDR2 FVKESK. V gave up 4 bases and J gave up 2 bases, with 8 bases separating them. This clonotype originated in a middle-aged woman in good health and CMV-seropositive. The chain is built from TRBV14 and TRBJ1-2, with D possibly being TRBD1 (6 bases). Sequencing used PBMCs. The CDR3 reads CASSLTGNYGYTF. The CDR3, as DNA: TGTGCCAGCAGCCTAACAGGGAACTATGGCTACACCTTC.